This TCR beta chain was documented in a study of T cell repertoires in cytomegalovirus infection. Study details: Public signatures in TCR beta pointed to CMV infection and matching HLA type. Overall study findings and caveats: Based on cumulative public TCR beta family frequency, carriers of CMV plus the relevant HLA were identified. Clonotypes of TCR beta that were HLA-C-restricted and CMV-specific dominated the ex vivo response.

TCRdb used MiXCR to reprocess the reads, holding one entry per CDR3 protein. The sample has about 69,000 distinct CDR3 sequences, more than 25% seen once. The CDR3 spans 16 residues. Trimming pared 3 bases from V and 2 bases from J, leaving 19 bases between. CDR1 is GTSNPN and CDR2 is SVGIG in the germline V gene (reference sequence). On this clonotype itself: Its antigen is not known.

The V and J genes are TRBV30 and TRBJ2-5; D possibly matches TRBD1 or TRBD2 (5 bases each). The source of this sequence is a human donor in good health (CMV status not recorded). Some clones in this sample may be carry-over from other donors' samples. Sequencing used CD8+ T cells from cultured PBMCs, obtained from culture after CMV antigen stimulation. The CDR3 loop is CAWRTGTRKKQETQYF. The CDR3 DNA reads as TGTGCCTGGAGAACAGGCACTAGAAAAAAACAAGAGACCCAGTACTTC.